The clone carrying this T cell receptor beta chain has ten or more counts. Germline lookup yields CDR1 DFQATT and CDR2 SNEGSKA (reference sequence). The CDR3 runs to 15 residues. Trimming removed 2 bases from V and 4 bases from J, with 16 bases in between. The TCR beta CDR3 regions underwent amplification using RNA transcripts as the source. TCR CDR3 regions were first amplified by RT-PCR with HTBI primers. TCRdb reprocessed the multiplex PCR reads with MiXCR, giving one entry per CDR3 protein. The table shows hundreds of thousands of distinct CDR3 sequences, with over 15% occurring only once. This specimen comes from a study of T cells in Graves' hyperthyroidism and ophthalmopathy.

The chain uses TRBV20-1 and TRBJ2-3; possibly TRBD2 for D (5 bases). This sequence originates from a woman aged 55-70 years with Graves' ophthalmopathy. Sample: blood. The DNA for the CDR3 is TGCAGTGCTAGAAATCCCGGGAAGAGCCCAGATACGCAGTATTTT. Residues: CSARNPGKSPDTQYF.